This T cell receptor (beta chain) originates from a study of T cells after yellow fever vaccination. TCRdb passed the 5' RACE reads through MiXCR, listing each CDR3 protein once. The sample has roughly 500,000 distinct CDR3 sequences, 15% to 20% seen once. V was cut by 8 bases and J by 7 bases, with 18 bases left in between. The CDR3 runs 13 residues. From germline, CDR1 is SGHAT and CDR2 FQNNGV. V and J are TRBV11-2 and TRBJ2-7, with D possibly matching TRBD2 (7 bases). The sequence was obtained from a young man who received the YFV17D yellow fever vaccine. This specimen consisted of PBMCs, obtained 15 days after the yellow fever booster vaccination. The CDR3, as DNA: TGTGCCAGCGGCACAGGGAGGGGGTTGGAGCAGTACTTC. The encoded protein is CASGTGRGLEQYF.